The sequence of this T cell receptor (beta chain) was determined in a study of T-cell memory formation after mild COVID-19. TCRdb reprocessed the 5' RACE reads via MiXCR and lists one record per CDR3 protein. This table holds 350,000 to 450,000 distinct CDR3 sequences, over 25% found once. The V end lost 4 bases, the J end lost 8 bases, and 14 bases lay between the germline ends. This CDR3 has 12 residues. Germline V gene sequence: CDR1 SQVTM, CDR2 ANQGSEA. The TCR sequence derives from an adult woman who had mild COVID-19 (a few samples of this study predate the infection). Cell type and time point are not known. Material: PBMCs or a T cell subset sorted from them (not recorded which). V and J are TRBV29-1 and TRBJ1-2; D not resolved. In nucleotides, the CDR3 is TGCAGCGTTGGCCGGGCGGACGAGGGCTACACCTTC. As protein: CSVGRADEGYTF.